The rows below give T cell receptor beta chains drawn from one sample of a study of blood T cell repertoires in COVID-19. The data were produced by immunoSEQ multiplex PCR, yet TCRdb's version contains in-frame clones alone and is incomplete. The top ten hold approximately 2% of the sample, which has fewer than 200,000 clones, 89% seen once. Sequences were obtained from peripheral blood. The receptors here all came from a young man who had recovered from COVID-19. CDR3s include the opening cysteine and the closing phenylalanine or tryptophan. D genes are given only for firm matches. Where a row states a size, it is once, few, many or the class of an expanded clone; other rows omit it.

d_call clone_size j_call v_call cdr3_nt cdr3_aa
. once TRBJ1-2 TRBV12-3/TRBV12-4 TGTGCCAGCAGTTCTCAGGGGAGTCGCGGCTACACCTTC CASSSQGSRGYTF
. . TRBJ2-6 TRBV7-2 TGTGCCAGCAGCCCCCGGGGCTCTGGGGCCAACGTCCTGACTTTC CASSPRGSGANVLTF
TRBD1 . TRBJ2-7 TRBV5-1 TGCGCCAGCAGCTTGGCCGGGACAGGGGCTGACGAGCAGTACTTC CASSLAGTGADEQYF
. . TRBJ2-7 TRBV5-8 TGTGCCAGCAGCTTGGCCGGCGGTTCCTACGAGCAGTACTTC CASSLAGGSYEQYF
. . TRBJ2-6 TRBV11-2 TGTGCCAGCATCCGCTCTGGGGCCAACGTCCTGACTTTC CASIRSGANVLTF
TRBD2 . TRBJ2-7 TRBV5-5 TGTGCCAGCAGCTTGAGGGAGGGCTACGAGCAGTACTTC CASSLREGYEQYF
. . TRBJ2-2 TRBV5-1 TGCGCCAGCAGCGGGCCCCCAAAGGTCGCCGGGGAGCTGTTTTTT CASSGPPKVAGELFF
. . TRBJ1-2 TRBV5-5 TGTGCCAGCAGCCAGACAGGCACGAACTATGGCTACACCTTC CASSQTGTNYGYTF
TRBD2 . TRBJ2-3 TRBV4-1 TGCGCCAGCAGCCAGTCTAGGGGAGGGGAGAGTACGCAGTATTTT CASSQSRGGESTQYF
TRBD1 . TRBJ2-2 TRBV2 TGTGCCAGCATCGGAGACAGGGTGAACACCGGGGAGCTGTTTTTT CASIGDRVNTGELFF
. . TRBJ2-6 TRBV19 TGTGCCAGTATAAACGGAGGAAGCTCTGGGGCCAACGTCCTGACTTTC CASINGGSSGANVLTF
TRBD2 . TRBJ2-1 TRBV2 TGTGCCAGTAAGGGACTAGCGGGAGGGTACAATGAGCAGTTCTTC CASKGLAGGYNEQFF
. . TRBJ1-4 TRBV10-2 TGCGCCAGCAGTGAGTCGGCAGCGAATGAAAAACTGTTTTTT CASSESAANEKLFF
. . TRBJ2-1 TRBV7-2 TGTGCCAGCAGCTCTGGGACCCTCGGGGGTGGTGAGCAGTTCTTC CASSSGTLGGGEQFF
TRBD1 . TRBJ1-5 TRBV11-2 TGTGCCAGCAGCCTGGGGGCAGGGGGCCCCAATCAGCCCCAGCATTTT CASSLGAGGPNQPQHF
TRBD1 medium-sized TRBJ2-6 TRBV29-1 TGCAGCGCTTACATGGACAGGGCCTCTGGGGCCAACGTCCTGACTTTC CSAYMDRASGANVLTF
. . TRBJ2-3 TRBV6-2/TRBV6-3 TGTGCCAGCAGTTACTCCTACAGCACAGATACGCAGTATTTT CASSYSYSTDTQYF
. few TRBJ1-2 TRBV10-2 TGCGCCAGCAGCGACCCCTCTACAGTGAACTATGGCTACACCTTC CASSDPSTVNYGYTF
TRBD2 . TRBJ2-7 TRBV25-1 TGTGCCAGCAGTGCTATTAGCGGGAGGGCTAACGAGCAGTACTTC CASSAISGRANEQYF
. . TRBJ1-4 TRBV4-3 TGCGCCAGCAGCCAAGCCGGGACATGGCGGAATGAAAAACTGTTTTTT CASSQAGTWRNEKLFF
TRBD1 . TRBJ2-7 TRBV6-2/TRBV6-3 TGTGCCAGCAGCCCGCCCAGGGGGACCCCGGGGGAGCAGTACTTC CASSPPRGTPGEQYF
TRBD2 once TRBJ2-1 TRBV4-3 TGCGCCAGCAGCCAAGGTGGCCTAGCGGGAGCCAATGAGCAGTTCTTC CASSQGGLAGANEQFF
TRBD2 . TRBJ2-3 TRBV10-3 TGTGCCATCCTCCTAGCGGGAGAGGATACGCAGTATTTT CAILLAGEDTQYF
TRBD1 . TRBJ1-1 TRBV3-1/TRBV3-2 TGTGCCAGCAGCCTCATTTACAGGGGAGGACTGGACACTGAAGCTTTCTTT CASSLIYRGGLDTEAFF
. . TRBJ1-2 TRBV4-3 TGCGCCAGCAGCCAAGGAGGGGAGGTCGATGGCTACACCTTC CASSQGGEVDGYTF
. . TRBJ2-7 TRBV28 TGTGCCAGCAGTTTAGCCCGGGACTGGAAATTC CASSLARDWKF
. . TRBJ1-1 TRBV27 TGTGCCAGCAGTCAATTTCGCGGCACTGAAGCTTTCTTT CASSQFRGTEAFF
TRBD1 few TRBJ2-7 TRBV12-3/TRBV12-4 TGTGCCAGCAGTCTAGGGACAGCTAACGAGCAGTACTTC CASSLGTANEQYF
. . TRBJ2-3 TRBV4-3 TGCGCCAGCAGCCAAGATTGGCTAGATACGCAGTATTTT CASSQDWLDTQYF
TRBD1 . TRBJ1-5 TRBV2 TGTGCCAGCAGTCGACAGGGAGGACCCAATCAGCCCCAGCATTTT CASSRQGGPNQPQHF
TRBD1 . TRBJ2-6 TRBV13 TGTGCCAGCAGCCAGGGGGCCGACAGATCTGGGGCCAACGTCCTGACTTTC CASSQGADRSGANVLTF
. . TRBJ2-7 TRBV10-3 TGTGCCTCCCAAGAGCGAGACCGCTCCTACGAGCAGTACTTC CASQERDRSYEQYF
. . TRBJ1-1 TRBV15 TGTGCCACCAGCAGAGAACCAACAGGGTACACTGAAGCTTTCTTT CATSREPTGYTEAFF
. . TRBJ2-2 TRBV4-3 TGCGCCAGCAGCCAGCAAAGAACGGGGTTAACTTTAACGAACACCGGGGAGCTGTTTTTT CASSQQRTGLTLTNTGELFF
TRBD1 . TRBJ2-7 TRBV5-6 TGTGCCAGCAGCAGGACAGGGTTGTCTAGCTGGGGGCAGTACTTC CASSRTGLSSWGQYF
. . TRBJ2-3 TRBV6-2/TRBV6-3 TGTGCCAGCAGTCGAGGACAGTGGACAGATACGCAGTATTTT CASSRGQWTDTQYF
TRBD1 . TRBJ2-7 TRBV5-4 TGTGCCAGCAGCTCTCCCGGGACAGGGGGCTACGAGCAGTACTTC CASSSPGTGGYEQYF
. . TRBJ2-7 TRBV28 TGTGCCAGCAGCCTGGGAGGCAGCTCCTACGAGCAGTACTTC CASSLGGSSYEQYF
. . TRBJ1-2 TRBV15 TGTGCCACCAGCAGAACCAACAGGGAGAGCGGCTACACCTTC CATSRTNRESGYTF
. . TRBJ2-5 TRBV29-1 TGCAGCGGGAAACCGGGACACAAAAGCCAAGAGACCCAGTACTTC CSGKPGHKSQETQYF